A single sample is the source of the 14 T cell receptor beta chains below, sequenced in a study of blood T cell repertoires in COVID-19. Here immunoSEQ multiplex PCR was the method, and the copy in TCRdb shows in-frame clones only, minus some. The sample lists roughly 150,000 clones, roughly 88% occurring once. Sequences were obtained from PBMCs or T cells enriched from blood (not recorded which). These receptors were collected from a man aged 65-85 years who had been exposed to COVID-19.

The chain recombines TRBV18 with TRBJ2-7, with TRBD1 matching over 7 bases. The CDR3 covers 12 residues. After removal of 8 bases from V and 2 bases from J, the junction contained 3 bases not matched to a gene. Germline CDR1 KGHSH, CDR2 LQKENI. The chain's CDR3 is CASEGQPYEQYF. CDR3 sequence (DNA): TGTGCCAGCGAGGGACAGCCCTACGAGCAGTACTTC.

The chain links TRBV6-5 to TRBJ2-4; perhaps TRBD1 as D (5 bases). V gave up 8 bases and J gave up 8 bases, with 10 bases separating them. The CDR3 covers 11 residues. Germline CDR1 reads MNHEY; CDR2 reads SVGAGI. The CDR3: CASQGMDIQYF. As DNA, the CDR3 is TGTGCCAGCCAGGGAATGGACATTCAGTACTTC.

The chain uses TRBV7-2 and TRBJ2-7; D may be TRBD1 (5 bases). Trimming pared 4 bases from V and 1 base from J, leaving 11 bases between. The CDR3 totals 14 residues. CDR1 SGHTA and CDR2 FQGNSA come from the germline V gene. CDR3 region: CASSSRKGSYEQYF. DNA for the CDR3: TGTGCCAGCAGCTCCCGCAAGGGGTCCTACGAGCAGTACTTC.

The chain links TRBV14 to TRBJ1-2; D not resolved. Trimming shortened V by 4 bases and J by 5 bases, and 11 bases separated the two germline ends. In germline, CDR1 is SGHDN, CDR2 FVKESK. This CDR3 has 13 amino acids. The CDR3 DNA sequence: TGTGCCAGCAGCCGAGCCGGAGTTTATGGCTACACCTTC. It codes for CASSRAGVYGYTF.

The chain carries TRBV18 and TRBJ2-1; D is possibly TRBD1 (6 bases). Germline V gene sequence: CDR1 KGHSH, CDR2 LQKENI. Deletions cut 2 bases from V and 0 bases from J, with 14 bases between. The CDR3 length is 17 residues. DNA of the CDR3: TGTGCCAGCTCACCAATACGGACAGAAAGCTCCTACAATGAGCAGTTCTTC. As protein: CASSPIRTESSYNEQFF.

The sample holds a few counts of this clone. J is TRBJ1-5 and V is TRBV19, with 7 bases lining up with TRBD1. Looked up from germline, CDR1 is LNHDA and CDR2 is SQIVND (reference sequence). Losses at the gene ends were 4 bases for V and 1 base for J; bases not matched to a gene: 1. The CDR3 is 14 residues long. In nucleotides, the CDR3 is TGTGCCAGTAGTACACAGGGGAGCAATCAGCCCCAGCATTTT. Amino acid sequence: CASSTQGSNQPQHF.

The rearrangement joins TRBV19 to TRBJ2-5; 8 bases are a match to TRBD1. The CDR3 spans 15 residues. In germline, CDR1 is LNHDA, CDR2 SQIVND (reference sequence). V lost 8 bases to trimming and J lost 1 base; unmatched junction nucleotides: 9. The CDR3 loop is CASSPGQGVQETQYF. CDR3 DNA: TGTGCCAGTTCTCCAGGACAGGGAGTCCAAGAGACCCAGTACTTC.

The chain joins TRBV6-2 or TRBV6-3 to TRBJ1-1, with D perhaps TRBD1 (5 bases). The CDR3 length is 12 residues. V gave up 2 bases and J gave up 8 bases, with 9 bases separating them. Germline V gene sequence: CDR1 MNHEY, CDR2 SVGEGT. The chain's CDR3 is CASSYAGGEAFF. CDR3 nucleotides: TGTGCCAGCAGTTACGCCGGGGGGGAAGCTTTCTTT.

The chain has TRBV5-4 and TRBJ2-2; TRBD2 is a possible D gene (6 bases). Germline lookup yields CDR1 SGHNT and CDR2 YYREEE (reference sequence). V was trimmed by 3 bases and J by 0 bases, leaving 15 bases between them. The CDR3 length is 17 residues. The CDR3 DNA follows: TGTGCCAGCAGCTCGGGACTTTCCCTGACGAACACCGGGGAGCTGTTTTTT. It is translated as CASSSGLSLTNTGELFF.

V gene TRBV28 combines with J gene TRBJ2-1, with 7 positions matching TRBD2. The CDR3 consists of 16 residues. V lost 6 bases to trimming and J lost 5 bases; unmatched junction nucleotides: 13. CDR1 is MDHEN, CDR2 SYDVKM, per germline. CDR3 nucleotides: TGTGCCAGCAGCCCCCTGAAGGGGAGGGGAGACAATGAGCAGTTCTTC. It is translated as CASSPLKGRGDNEQFF. Using reference TRBV28 and TRBJ2-1 for the parts outside the CDR3, the full variable domain is DVKVTQSSRYLVKRTGEKVFLECVQDMDHENMFWYRQDPGLGLRLIYFSYDVKMKEKGDIPEGYSVSREKKERFSLILESASTNQTSMYLCASSPLKGRGDNEQFFGPGTRLTVL.

This sequence joins TRBV30 and TRBJ1-1, with TRBD1 matching 9 bases. This CDR3 contains 13 residues. Germline CDR1 GTSNPN, CDR2 SVGIG (reference sequence). V was clipped by 2 bases and J by 2 bases; unmatched bases: 0. Written as DNA, the CDR3 is TGTGCCTGGAGTACAGGGGGCAACACTGAAGCTTTCTTT. This encodes CAWSTGGNTEAFF.

The chain uses TRBV11-3 and TRBJ2-2, with a weak D call TRBD1 (5 bases). The V and J ends lost 4 bases and 3 bases respectively, with 15 bases between them. Germline CDR1 is SGHNT and CDR2 is YENEEA. The CDR3 spans 16 residues. In DNA form, the CDR3 reads TGTGCCAGCAGCTCCGACTTGACAGCCGACACCGGGGAGCTGTTTTTT. Encoded protein: CASSSDLTADTGELFF.

By share of the sample, this clone is medium-sized. The chain employs TRBV27 and TRBJ2-1, with a possible D match to TRBD2 (6 bases). V lost 8 bases to trimming and J lost 10 bases, with 15 bases between them. CDR1 MNHEY and CDR2 SMNVEV come from the germline V gene (reference sequence). This CDR3 region has 12 residues. The CDR3 DNA follows: TGTGCCAGCGATTCCTTAAGCGGGGAGCAGTTCTTC. Translation gives CASDSLSGEQFF.

Only one count was recorded for this clone. The chain recombines TRBV27 with TRBJ2-2; 7 bases fit TRBD1. Germline V gives CDR1 MNHEY, CDR2 SMNVEV (reference sequence). The ends lost 3 bases at V and 6 bases at J; junction bases unmatched: 1. CDR3 length equals 13 residues. The CDR3 sequence: CASSFQGAGELFF. CDR3 DNA: TGTGCCAGCAGTTTTCAGGGGGCCGGGGAGCTGTTTTTT.